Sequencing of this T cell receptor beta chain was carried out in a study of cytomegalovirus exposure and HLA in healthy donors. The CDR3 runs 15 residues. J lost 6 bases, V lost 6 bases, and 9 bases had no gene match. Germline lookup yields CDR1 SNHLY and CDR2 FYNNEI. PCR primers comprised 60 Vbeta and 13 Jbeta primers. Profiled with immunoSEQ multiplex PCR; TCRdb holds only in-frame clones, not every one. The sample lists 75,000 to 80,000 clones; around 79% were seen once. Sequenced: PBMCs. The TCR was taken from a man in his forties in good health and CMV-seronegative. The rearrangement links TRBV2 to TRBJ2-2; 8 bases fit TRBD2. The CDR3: CASREIGRASGELFF. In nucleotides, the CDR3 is TGTGCCAGCAGGGAAATCGGGAGGGCCTCCGGGGAGCTGTTTTTT. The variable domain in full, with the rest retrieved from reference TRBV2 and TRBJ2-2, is EPEVTQTPSHQVTQMGQEVILRCVPISNHLYFYWYRQILGQKVEFLVSFYNNEISEKSEIFDDQFSVERPDGSNFTLKIRSTKLEDSAMYFCASREIGRASGELFFGEGSRLTVL.